This T cell receptor beta chain stems from a study of blood T cell repertoires in COVID-19. Overall study: There were acute and convalescent COVID-19 samples, and they came from the United States, Italy and Spain. In each case, the material was cDNA or gDNA derived from T cells, B-cell-depleted T cells, or PBMCs.

Study processing details: Reference gene primer amplification in the assay estimated nucleated cell counts. Sequencing was performed with immunoSEQ multiplex PCR; in TCRdb, only in-frame clones are kept and a portion is missing. That table is the source of V, J and clone size, and D and trimming were worked out from the DNA. This table has some 370,000 clones, around 87% appearing once. Seattle's cohort entered during active infection and was followed longitudinally. The CDR3 has 15 amino acids. V was cut by 4 bases and J by 7 bases, with 17 bases left in between. Germline V CDR1 and CDR2: MGHRA, YSYEKL.

The chain combines TRBV4-1 with TRBJ1-5; D is possibly TRBD1 (6 bases). This clonotype originated in a woman in her 30s with COVID-19, enrolled during active disease. Sequenced input: peripheral blood. CDR3 DNA: TGCGCCAGCAGCCTACTTGACAGAACAGGGCAGCCCCAGCATTTT. Translating it yields CASSLLDRTGQPQHF.